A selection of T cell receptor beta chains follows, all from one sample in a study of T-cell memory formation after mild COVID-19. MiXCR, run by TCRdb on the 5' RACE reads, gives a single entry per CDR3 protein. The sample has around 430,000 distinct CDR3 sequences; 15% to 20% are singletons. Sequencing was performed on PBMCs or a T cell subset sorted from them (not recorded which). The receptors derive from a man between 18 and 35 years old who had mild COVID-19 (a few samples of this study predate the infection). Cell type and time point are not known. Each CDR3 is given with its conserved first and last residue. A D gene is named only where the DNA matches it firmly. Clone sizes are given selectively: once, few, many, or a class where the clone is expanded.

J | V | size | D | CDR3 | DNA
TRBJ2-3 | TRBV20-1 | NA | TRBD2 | CSRSIRGVTDTQYF | TGCAGCCGATCAATCCGGGGGGTTACAGATACGCAGTATTTT
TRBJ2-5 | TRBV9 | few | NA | CASSVGGIQETQYF | TGTGCCAGCAGCGTAGGCGGCATCCAAGAGACCCAGTACTTC
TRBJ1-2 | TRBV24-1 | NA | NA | CATSVTGLYGYTF | TGTGCCACCAGTGTAACCGGACTTTATGGCTACACCTTC
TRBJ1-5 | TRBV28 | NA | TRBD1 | CASSGQGSNQPQHF | TGTGCCAGCAGTGGACAGGGTAGCAATCAGCCCCAGCATTTT
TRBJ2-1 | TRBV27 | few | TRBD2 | CASSPGGLLNEQFF | TGTGCCAGCAGCCCGGGGGGGCTTTTGAATGAGCAGTTCTTC
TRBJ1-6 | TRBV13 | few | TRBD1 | CASSLEAGGRSPLHF | TGTGCCAGCAGCTTAGAGGCAGGGGGCCGATCACCCCTCCACTTT
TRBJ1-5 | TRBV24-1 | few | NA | CATSAGWDQPQHF | TGTGCCACCAGTGCAGGGTGGGATCAGCCCCAGCATTTT
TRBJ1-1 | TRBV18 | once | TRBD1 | CASSRDRHTEAFF | TGTGCCAGCTCACGGGACAGGCACACTGAAGCTTTCTTT
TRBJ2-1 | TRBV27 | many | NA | CASGIGTYYNEQFF | TGTGCCAGCGGAATCGGGACGTACTACAATGAGCAGTTCTTC
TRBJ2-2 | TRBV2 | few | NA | CASERGGGELFF | TGTGCCAGCGAACGCGGCGGCGGGGAGCTGTTTTTT
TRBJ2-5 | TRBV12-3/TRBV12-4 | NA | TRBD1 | CASSFFGQGARETQYF | TGTGCCAGCAGTTTTTTCGGTCAGGGGGCACGAGAGACCCAGTACTTC